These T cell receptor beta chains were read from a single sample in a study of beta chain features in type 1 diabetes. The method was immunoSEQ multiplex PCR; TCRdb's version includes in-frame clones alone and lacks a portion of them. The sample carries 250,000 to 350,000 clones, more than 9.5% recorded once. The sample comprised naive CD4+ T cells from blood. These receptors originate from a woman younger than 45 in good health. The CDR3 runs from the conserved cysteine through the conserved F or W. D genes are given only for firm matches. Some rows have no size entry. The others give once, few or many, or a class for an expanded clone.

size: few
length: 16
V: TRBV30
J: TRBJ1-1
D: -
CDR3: CAWSVRRLPGDTEAFF
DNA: TGTGCCTGGAGTGTAAGACGTCTCCCGGGGGACACTGAAGCTTTCTTT

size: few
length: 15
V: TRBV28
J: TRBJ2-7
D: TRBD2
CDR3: CASSLSASGTYEQYF
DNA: TGTGCCAGCAGTTTATCCGCTAGCGGGACTTACGAGCAGTACTTC

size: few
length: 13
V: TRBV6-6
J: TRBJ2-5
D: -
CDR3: CASRFGGRETQYF
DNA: TGTGCCAGCAGGTTTGGAGGAAGGGAGACCCAGTACTTC

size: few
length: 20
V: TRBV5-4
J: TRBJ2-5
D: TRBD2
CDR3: CASSLVQFSTGSGGEETQYF
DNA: TGTGCCAGCAGCTTGGTCCAGTTTTCGACCGGGAGCGGGGGGGAAGAGACCCAGTACTTC

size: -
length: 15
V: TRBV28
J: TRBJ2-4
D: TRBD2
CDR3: CASRDLAGDKNIQYF
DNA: TGTGCCAGCAGAGACTTAGCGGGGGATAAAAACATTCAGTACTTC

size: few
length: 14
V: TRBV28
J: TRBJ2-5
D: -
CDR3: CASSAGQLKETQYF
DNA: TGTGCCAGCAGTGCAGGACAGCTCAAGGAGACCCAGTACTTC

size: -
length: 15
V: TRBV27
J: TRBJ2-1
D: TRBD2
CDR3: CASSDFPGTRNEQFF
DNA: TGTGCCAGCAGTGACTTTCCCGGGACTAGAAATGAGCAGTTCTTC

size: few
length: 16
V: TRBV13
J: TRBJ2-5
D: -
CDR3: CASSLGFSPGAETQYF
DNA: TGTGCCAGCAGCTTAGGCTTCTCCCCAGGGGCCGAGACCCAGTACTTC

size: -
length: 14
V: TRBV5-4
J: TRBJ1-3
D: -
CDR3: CASSLEGGGNTIYF
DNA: TGTGCCAGCAGCTTGGAAGGAGGTGGAAACACCATATATTTT

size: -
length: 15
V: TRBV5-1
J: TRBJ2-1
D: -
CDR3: CASSFSGSSYNEQFF
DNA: TGCGCCAGCAGCTTCTCCGGGAGCTCCTACAATGAGCAGTTCTTC

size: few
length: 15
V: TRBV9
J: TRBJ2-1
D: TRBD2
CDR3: CASSSLAGGLSEQFF
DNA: TGTGCCAGCAGCTCGCTAGCGGGAGGGCTAAGTGAGCAGTTCTTC

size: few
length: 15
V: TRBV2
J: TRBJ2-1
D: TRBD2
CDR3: CASSERLALYNEQFF
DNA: TGTGCCAGCAGTGAGCGACTAGCACTCTACAATGAGCAGTTCTTC

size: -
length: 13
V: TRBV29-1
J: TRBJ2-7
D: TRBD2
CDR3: CSFLAGGVYEQYF
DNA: TGCAGCTTCCTAGCGGGAGGAGTCTACGAGCAGTACTTC

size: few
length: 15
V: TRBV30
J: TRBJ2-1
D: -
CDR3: CAWSVRGPLWNEQFF
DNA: TGTGCCTGGAGTGTAAGGGGCCCGCTATGGAATGAGCAGTTCTTC

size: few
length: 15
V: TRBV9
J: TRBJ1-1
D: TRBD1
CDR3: CASSLRPLGQAEAFF
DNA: TGTGCCAGCAGCCTGAGGCCCCTCGGACAGGCTGAAGCTTTCTTT

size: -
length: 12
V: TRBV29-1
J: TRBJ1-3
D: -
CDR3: CSAGASGNTIYF
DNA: TGCAGCGCTGGGGCCTCTGGAAACACCATATATTTT

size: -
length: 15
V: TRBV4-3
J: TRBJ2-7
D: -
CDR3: CASSQDARASYEQYF
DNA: TGCGCCAGCAGCCAAGATGCCAGGGCGTCCTACGAGCAGTACTTC

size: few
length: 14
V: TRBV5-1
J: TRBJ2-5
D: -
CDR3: CASSLVGGLETQYF
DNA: TGCGCCAGCAGCTTGGTTGGGGGCTTAGAGACCCAGTACTTC

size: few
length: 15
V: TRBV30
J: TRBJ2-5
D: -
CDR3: CAWNHLTRIQETQYF
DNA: TGTGCCTGGAATCACCTAACCCGAATTCAAGAGACCCAGTACTTC

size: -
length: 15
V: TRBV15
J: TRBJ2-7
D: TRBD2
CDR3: CATSTRLAAAYEQYF
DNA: TGTGCCACCAGCACCAGACTAGCGGCGGCGTACGAGCAGTACTTC